This T cell receptor (beta chain) was retrieved from a study of blood T cell repertoires in COVID-19. Looking at the study overall: Collection of acute and convalescent COVID-19 samples took place in the United States, Italy and Spain. T cells, B-cell-depleted T cells, or PBMCs provided the cDNA or gDNA that served as material.

This clone appeared many times. As handled by the study authors: Amplification from reference gene primers served as the basis for estimated nucleated cell counts. Sequencing was performed with immunoSEQ multiplex PCR; in TCRdb, only in-frame clones are kept and a portion is missing. Clone size and V and J calls were adopted from that table, with D and trimming inferred from the DNA. The profile shows about 130,000 clones, around 80% of them singletons. The receptor comes from a man aged 70-80 years with acute or convalescent COVID-19. The sample was peripheral blood.

The CDR3 DNA reads as TGTGCCAGCAGTGTTCTGCGGGGGGGGTTCTGGGAGACCCAGTACTTC. Encoded protein: CASSVLRGGFWETQYF. This rearrangement joins TRBV2 to TRBJ2-5, with 9 bases matching TRBD2. There are 16 residues in the CDR3. CDR1 is SNHLY, CDR2 FYNNEI, per germline. With V trimmed by 4 bases and J by 5 bases, 11 bases remained unmatched.